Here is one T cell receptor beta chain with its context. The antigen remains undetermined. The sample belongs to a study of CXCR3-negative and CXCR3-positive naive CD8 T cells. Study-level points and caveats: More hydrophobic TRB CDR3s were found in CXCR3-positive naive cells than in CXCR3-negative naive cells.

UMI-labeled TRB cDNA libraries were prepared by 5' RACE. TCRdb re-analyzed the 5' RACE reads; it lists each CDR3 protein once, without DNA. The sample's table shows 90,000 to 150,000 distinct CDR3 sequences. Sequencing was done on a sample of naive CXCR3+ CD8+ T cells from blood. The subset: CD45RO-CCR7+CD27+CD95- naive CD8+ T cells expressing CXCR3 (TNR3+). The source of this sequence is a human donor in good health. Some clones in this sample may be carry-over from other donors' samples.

The CDR3 sequence is CASSGRTSGSSGANVLTF. The chain combines TRBV7-6 with TRBJ2-6; TCRdb's D call, TRBD2, is unchecked because there is no DNA. CDR1 and CDR2 (germline): SGHVS, FNYEAQ. This CDR3 contains 18 residues.